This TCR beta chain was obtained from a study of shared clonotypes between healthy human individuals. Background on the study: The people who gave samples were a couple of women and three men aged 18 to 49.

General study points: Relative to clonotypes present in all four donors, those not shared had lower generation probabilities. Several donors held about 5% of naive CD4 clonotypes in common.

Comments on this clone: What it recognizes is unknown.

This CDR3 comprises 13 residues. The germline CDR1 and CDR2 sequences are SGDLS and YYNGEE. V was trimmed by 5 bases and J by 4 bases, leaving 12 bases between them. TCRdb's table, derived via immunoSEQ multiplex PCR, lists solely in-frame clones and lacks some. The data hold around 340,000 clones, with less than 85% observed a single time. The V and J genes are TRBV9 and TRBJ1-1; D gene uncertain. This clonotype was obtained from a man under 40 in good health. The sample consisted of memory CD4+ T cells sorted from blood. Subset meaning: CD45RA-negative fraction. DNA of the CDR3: TGTGCCAGCAGTCGTCCGGGAGCCACTGAAGCTTTCTTT. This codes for CASSRPGATEAFF.